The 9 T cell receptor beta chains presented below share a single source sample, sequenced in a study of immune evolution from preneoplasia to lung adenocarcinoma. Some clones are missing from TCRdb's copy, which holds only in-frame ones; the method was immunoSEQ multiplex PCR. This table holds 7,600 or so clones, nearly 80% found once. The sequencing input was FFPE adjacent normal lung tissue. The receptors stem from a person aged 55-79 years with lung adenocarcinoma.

The CDR3 protein is CASSLGGSGNTEAFF. In DNA, the CDR3 is TGTGCCAGCAGCCTGGGGGGGAGTGGGAACACTGAAGCTTTCTTT. This sequence joins TRBV25-1 and TRBJ1-1; TRBD1 might be the D (5 bases). V dropped 6 bases and J dropped 1 base, with 15 bases sitting between them. Germline lookup yields CDR1 MGHDK and CDR2 SYGVNS. This CDR3 is 15 amino acids long. Full variable domain (outside the CDR3, taken from reference TRBV25-1 and TRBJ1-1): EADIYQTPRYLVIGTGKKITLECSQTMGHDKMYWYQQDPGMELHLIHYSYGVNSTEKGDLSSESTVSRIRTEHFPLTLESARPSHTSQYLCASSLGGSGNTEAFFGQGTRLTVV.

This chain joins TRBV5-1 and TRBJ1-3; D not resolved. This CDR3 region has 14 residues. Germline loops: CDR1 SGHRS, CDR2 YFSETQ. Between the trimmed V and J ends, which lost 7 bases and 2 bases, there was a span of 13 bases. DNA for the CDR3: TGCGCCAGCCGTTTCTACGGGGCTGGAAACACCATATATTTT. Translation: CASRFYGAGNTIYF.

CDR3 residues: CASSAGNTIYF. The CDR3 DNA reads TGTGCCAGCAGCGCTGGAAACACCATATATTTT. The chain couples TRBV28 to TRBJ1-3; no definite D call. The length of the CDR3 is 11 residues. Germline V gene sequence: CDR1 MDHEN, CDR2 SYDVKM. V lost 6 bases to trimming and J lost 2 bases, with 2 bases between them. The full variable domain, completed using reference TRBV28 and TRBJ1-3, is DVKVTQSSRYLVKRTGEKVFLECVQDMDHENMFWYRQDPGLGLRLIYFSYDVKMKEKGDIPEGYSVSREKKERFSLILESASTNQTSMYLCASSAGNTIYFGEGSWLTVV.

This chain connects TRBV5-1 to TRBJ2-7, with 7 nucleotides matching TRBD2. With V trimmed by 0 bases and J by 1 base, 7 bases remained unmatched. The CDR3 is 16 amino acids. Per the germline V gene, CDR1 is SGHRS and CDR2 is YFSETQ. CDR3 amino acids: CASSLVREGVSYEQYF. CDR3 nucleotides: TGCGCCAGCAGCTTGGTCAGGGAGGGAGTATCCTACGAGCAGTACTTC.

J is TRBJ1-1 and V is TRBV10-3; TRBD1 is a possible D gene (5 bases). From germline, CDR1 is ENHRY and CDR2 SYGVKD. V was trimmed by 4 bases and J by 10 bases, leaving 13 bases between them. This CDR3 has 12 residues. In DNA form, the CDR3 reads TGTGCCATCAGTGGGGGCGCCCGGGGAGCTTTCTTT. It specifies CAISGGARGAFF.

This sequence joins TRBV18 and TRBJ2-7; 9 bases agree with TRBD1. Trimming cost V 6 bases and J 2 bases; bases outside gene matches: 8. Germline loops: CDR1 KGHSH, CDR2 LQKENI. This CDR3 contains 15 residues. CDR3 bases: TGTGCCAGCTCGTACGGGACAGGGAGAACCTACGAGCAGTACTTC. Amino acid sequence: CASSYGTGRTYEQYF.

CDR3 region: CASSLVRRFNSPLHF. CDR3 in DNA: TGTGCCAGCAGTTTAGTTCGGCGGTTTAATTCACCCCTCCACTTT. The V call is TRBV27, the J call TRBJ1-6; D not resolved. V lost 2 bases and J lost 6, with 11 bases in between. This CDR3 is built from 15 residues. Germline V CDR1 and CDR2: MNHEY, SMNVEV (reference sequence).

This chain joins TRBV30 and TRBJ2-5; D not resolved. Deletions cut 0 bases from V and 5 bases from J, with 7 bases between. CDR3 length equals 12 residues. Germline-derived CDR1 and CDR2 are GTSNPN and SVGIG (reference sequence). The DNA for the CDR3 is TGTGCCTGGAGTGTATCCGTGGAGACCCAGTACTTC. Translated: CAWSVSVETQYF.

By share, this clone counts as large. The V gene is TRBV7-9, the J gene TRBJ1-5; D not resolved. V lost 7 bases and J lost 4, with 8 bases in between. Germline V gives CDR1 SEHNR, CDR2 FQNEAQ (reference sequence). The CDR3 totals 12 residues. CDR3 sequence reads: CASTNPNQPQHF. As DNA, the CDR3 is TGTGCCAGCACCAACCCGAATCAGCCCCAGCATTTT.